Listed below are T cell receptor beta chains from one sample, sequenced in a study of CD8+ T cells in alopecia areata. The data were produced by immunoSEQ multiplex PCR, yet TCRdb's version contains in-frame clones alone and is incomplete. The sample consists of approximately 110,000 clones, approximately 51% of them appearing once. This specimen consisted of CD4+ T cells sorted from blood, obtained at week 24, from a patient treated with tofacitinib. These receptors came from a human donor with alopecia areata. The CDR3 runs from the conserved cysteine through the conserved F or W. Each record gives: V gene, J gene, CDR3 length, CDR3 protein.

v_gene: TRBV2
j_gene: TRBJ2-5
len: 11
CDR3aa: CASSGQETQYF

v_gene: TRBV7-8
j_gene: TRBJ1-6
len: 17
CDR3aa: CASSLGGVVSYNSPLHF

v_gene: TRBV7-8
j_gene: TRBJ1-6
len: 17
CDR3aa: CASSLVQGGSSNSPLHF

v_gene: TRBV5-1
j_gene: TRBJ2-2
len: 15
CDR3aa: CASSPSTANTGELFF

v_gene: TRBV5-1
j_gene: TRBJ2-7
len: 14
CDR3aa: CASSPGQGSYEQYF

v_gene: TRBV5-4
j_gene: TRBJ1-6
len: 14
CDR3aa: CASTARDFHSPLHF

v_gene: TRBV11-3
j_gene: TRBJ2-1
len: 15
CDR3aa: CASSLGSGGANEQFF

v_gene: TRBV7-2
j_gene: TRBJ2-2
len: 15
CDR3aa: CASSLRAARTGELFF

v_gene: TRBV30
j_gene: TRBJ2-2
len: 16
CDR3aa: CACWARDRGNTGELFF

v_gene: TRBV5-6
j_gene: TRBJ2-1
len: 15
CDR3aa: CASSLDVEGLQGQFF

v_gene: TRBV28
j_gene: TRBJ2-3
len: 15
CDR3aa: CASSLGGQGIDTQYF

v_gene: TRBV27
j_gene: TRBJ1-6
len: 14
CDR3aa: CASRGQGSSSPLHF

v_gene: TRBV5-1
j_gene: TRBJ2-7
len: 11
CDR3aa: CASSLGNEQYF

v_gene: TRBV30
j_gene: TRBJ2-5
len: 16
CDR3aa: CAWSESMGQREETQYF

v_gene: TRBV7-9
j_gene: TRBJ2-6
len: 17
CDR3aa: CASSLALRTSGANVLTF

v_gene: TRBV7-9
j_gene: TRBJ2-2
len: 13
CDR3aa: CASDSRRTGELFF

v_gene: TRBV27
j_gene: TRBJ2-7
len: 15
CDR3aa: CASSFTLGGAYEQYF

v_gene: TRBV6-5
j_gene: TRBJ1-2
len: 15
CDR3aa: CASSYSQGEIYGYTF

v_gene: TRBV2
j_gene: TRBJ2-7
len: 15
CDR3aa: CASKRGLRDAYEQYF

v_gene: TRBV6-5
j_gene: TRBJ2-7
len: 15
CDR3aa: CASSYSEGTMDEQYF

v_gene: TRBV9
j_gene: TRBJ2-7
len: 14
CDR3aa: CASSVGTGTYEQYF

v_gene: TRBV10-3
j_gene: TRBJ1-5
len: 16
CDR3aa: CAISDSGTGGNQPQHF

v_gene: TRBV4-1
j_gene: TRBJ2-3
len: 16
CDR3aa: CASSQEGWGLRDTQYF

v_gene: TRBV23-1
j_gene: TRBJ2-7
len: 14
CDR3aa: CASSLQGLGYEQYF

v_gene: TRBV7-2
j_gene: TRBJ2-2
len: 13
CDR3aa: CASRTPITGELFF

v_gene: TRBV5-1
j_gene: TRBJ2-3
len: 16
CDR3aa: CASSLAPTGGADTQYF

v_gene: TRBV14
j_gene: TRBJ2-6
len: 15
CDR3aa: CASSQRESGANVLTF

v_gene: TRBV7-2
j_gene: TRBJ2-7
len: 15
CDR3aa: CASSITGTGVGEQYF

v_gene: TRBV2
j_gene: TRBJ2-7
len: 13
CDR3aa: CASTDQGTYEQYF

v_gene: TRBV5-1
j_gene: TRBJ2-6
len: 16
CDR3aa: CASSPQGASGANVLTF

v_gene: TRBV7-2
j_gene: TRBJ2-3
len: 14
CDR3aa: CASSPGTSGEIRYF

v_gene: TRBV7-9
j_gene: TRBJ1-6
len: 14
CDR3aa: CASSRTGGDSPLHF

v_gene: TRBV25-1
j_gene: TRBJ2-7
len: 15
CDR3aa: CASSGRDRGRYEQYF

v_gene: TRBV7-9
j_gene: TRBJ1-2
len: 13
CDR3aa: CASTGSGRYGYTF

v_gene: TRBV18
j_gene: TRBJ2-1
len: 14
CDR3aa: CASSPSGGANEQFF

v_gene: TRBV10-3
j_gene: TRBJ1-5
len: 16
CDR3aa: CAISESPPGSNQPQHF

v_gene: TRBV11-2
j_gene: TRBJ2-3
len: 15
CDR3aa: CASSLDIVQRSPQYF

v_gene: TRBV5-6
j_gene: TRBJ1-1
len: 15
CDR3aa: CATEIRQWRNTEAFF

v_gene: TRBV6-5
j_gene: TRBJ2-5
len: 16
CDR3aa: CASSYPSGGVQETQYF

v_gene: TRBV10-3
j_gene: TRBJ2-6
len: 13
CDR3aa: CAISGDRGRGGTF

v_gene: TRBV29-1
j_gene: TRBJ2-3
len: 11
CDR3aa: CSVTEVDTQYF

v_gene: TRBV7-2
j_gene: TRBJ1-1
len: 13
CDR3aa: CASSLGQNTEAFF

v_gene: TRBV5-1
j_gene: TRBJ2-5
len: 15
CDR3aa: CASSSGLGVGETQYF

v_gene: TRBV29-1
j_gene: TRBJ2-2
len: 13
CDR3aa: CSVCGQNTGELFF

v_gene: TRBV4-1
j_gene: TRBJ2-7
len: 11
CDR3aa: CASSQAGEQYF

v_gene: TRBV28
j_gene: TRBJ2-3
len: 15
CDR3aa: CASSNNGQGADTQYF

v_gene: TRBV30
j_gene: TRBJ2-3
len: 12
CDR3aa: CASTDPTDTQYF

v_gene: TRBV18
j_gene: TRBJ2-7
len: 14
CDR3aa: CASSPGQETYEQYF

v_gene: TRBV29-1
j_gene: TRBJ1-1
len: 11
CDR3aa: CSVLSSTEAFF

v_gene: TRBV2
j_gene: TRBJ1-2
len: 14
CDR3aa: CASSTGTGNYGYTF

v_gene: TRBV2
j_gene: TRBJ2-7
len: 13
CDR3aa: CASQGQLAYEQYF

v_gene: TRBV5-1
j_gene: TRBJ2-7
len: 15
CDR3aa: CASSLLSPGEYEQYF

v_gene: TRBV4-1
j_gene: TRBJ2-1
len: 18
CDR3aa: CASSQVDMGFRGGNEQFF